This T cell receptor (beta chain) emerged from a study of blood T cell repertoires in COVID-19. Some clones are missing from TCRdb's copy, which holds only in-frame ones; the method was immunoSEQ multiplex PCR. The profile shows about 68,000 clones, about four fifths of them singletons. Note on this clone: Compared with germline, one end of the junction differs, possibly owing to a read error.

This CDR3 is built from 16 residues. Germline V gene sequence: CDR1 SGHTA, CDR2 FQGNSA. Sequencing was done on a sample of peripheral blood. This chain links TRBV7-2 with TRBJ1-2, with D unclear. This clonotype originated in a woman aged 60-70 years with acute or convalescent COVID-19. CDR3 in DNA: TGTGCCAGCAGCCCGCCTCTTGATTCTGTTCCCCCTCTGAGAGACTTC. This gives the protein CASSPPLDSVPPLRDF.